This TCR beta chain is drawn from a study of glioma-infiltrating T cells (dated by TCRdb to 2016 to 2018). Looking at the study overall: The study sequenced TCR alpha- and beta-chain repertoires from glioma tissue, from non-neoplastic brain tissue and from matched peripheral blood mononuclear cells. To gauge divergence between tissue and blood T-cell populations, every tissue-infiltrating repertoire was compared against the peripheral blood repertoire from the same patient. The paired cohort was made up of three low-grade glioma patients, eight primary glioblastoma patients and three non-glioma patients who contributed non-neoplastic brain tissue.

Study-level results and caveats: The group comparisons were based on small numbers of patients: three non-neoplastic, three low-grade glioma and roughly eight glioblastoma patients. Very few CDR3 sequences were shared between tissue and blood, attributed to high CDR3 diversity and limited sampling. VJ-independent divergence between tissue and blood was below expectation in non-neoplastic patients but above expectation in all gliomas, especially low-grade gliomas.

Remarks on this clonotype: The specificity of this receptor is unknown. A read error may produce the germline difference seen at one junction end.

The germline V gene gives CDR1 as SQVTM and CDR2 as ANQGSEA. Its CDR3 holds 15 amino acids, cysteine through phenylalanine. Just CDR3 DNA is preserved here, 45 bases in frame from base 1. TCR alpha and beta CDR3 regions were amplified with the iRepertoire nested amplicon-rescue multiplex PCR (arm-PCR) platform from RNA. One-step reverse transcription and amplification used about 90-450 ng of tissue mRNA or PBMC total RNA as input. Following bead purification, Illumina adapters were added by a secondary multiplex PCR, and the libraries were gel-purified between 200 and 400 bp. Demultiplexing relied on internal 6-nucleotide barcodes carried by the libraries. Sequencing of libraries was performed on an Illumina MiSeq with 2x220 or 2x250 nucleotide paired-end reads. As for the authors' bioinformatics: Paired reads were merged using FLASH 1.2.11 and were aligned to the GRCh37 human genome using BWA-MEM, after which TRA and TRB reads were extracted. V and J assignment used an IMGT-derived reference of cassette sequences and CDR3 motifs that included pseudogenes. Reads were translated in three frames, and productive CDR3s were defined as those with a C...FGXG motif and no stop codons. A clonotype was defined as a unique combination of a V-J cassette pair and a CDR3 amino acid sequence. Filtering of reads was based on Hamming distance, with the threshold set by the sequence error rate of each sample in mapped regions. The raw public reads went through TCRdb reprocessing: fastp at Q25, MiXCR clone calling, in-frame beta chains kept. Each record represents a unique CDR3 protein, reported with the most common genes and DNA among its rows. TCRdb assigned the V and J calls; the authors' analysis was not used. This sample holds 90,000 to 110,000 distinct CDR3 sequences; around a quarter were observed only once. 30% to 35% of the sample rests with the top ten.

The sequencing input was glioma tissue, nonneoplastic brain tissue, or PBMCs (not recorded which). This sequence was found in a human donor with low-grade glioma or glioblastoma, undergoing nonglioma brain surgery, or in good health (not recorded which). This chain joins TRBV29-1 to TRBJ1-1, with 7 bases in between that match TRBD1. CDR3 reads: CSVARPPDRNTEVFF. DNA sequence: TGCAGCGTTGCGAGGCCCCCGGACAGGAACACTGAAGTTTTCTTT.